The source of this T cell receptor beta chain is a study of blood T cell repertoires in COVID-19. Study summary: Donors in the United States, Italy and Spain gave samples during acute or convalescent COVID-19. Nucleic acid was either cDNA or gDNA, and it came from T cells, B-cell-depleted T cells, or PBMCs.

The germline V gene has CDR1 SNHLY and CDR2 FYNNEI. This CDR3 contains 14 residues. After removal of 2 bases from V and 6 bases from J, the junction contained 4 bases not matched to a gene. The authors' processing: From reference gene primer amplification, estimates of nucleated cell counts were derived. The data were produced by immunoSEQ multiplex PCR, yet TCRdb's version contains in-frame clones alone and is incomplete. That table gives V, J and clone size, and the DNA gave D and trimming. The sample records approximately 92,000 clones, 85% being singletons. The V call is TRBV2, the J call TRBJ2-3; TRBD1 aligns across 8 bases. What was sequenced was peripheral blood. The receptor was isolated from a man over 45 with acute or convalescent COVID-19. The CDR3 nucleotides are TGTGCCAGCAGTGAACAGGGGGCAGGGGATACGCAGTATTTT. It is translated as CASSEQGAGDTQYF.